The present T cell receptor beta chain was sequenced within a study of low-dose radiotherapy and immunotherapy resistance in tumors. Study information: Treatment of Cohort 1 consisted of 0.5 Gy per fraction every 2 weeks, adding up to 6.5 Gy. Patients took aspirin 300 mg by mouth once daily. This continued for four cycles, starting on cycle 1 day 1.

The time point denotes: before trial treatment. There are many counts of this clonotype. TRAV and TRBV primers primed cDNA for both TCRalpha and TCRbeta. The authors amplified TCRs for about 20 PCR cycles with a constant-region primer and a V-primer adapter. Via MiXCR, TCRdb re-called the reads, giving one row per CDR3 protein. The sample has approximately 90,000 distinct CDR3 sequences; just under 9.5% are singletons. The CDR3 runs to 13 residues. The V gene lost 7 bases and the J gene lost 1 base, with 10 bases spanning the gap. Germline values: CDR1 SQVTM, CDR2 ANQGSEA. The sequenced sample was PBMCs, obtained before treatment. This clonotype originated in a male donor with prostate cancer. J is TRBJ2-2 and V is TRBV29-1; D remains unclear. CDR3 amino acids: CSAGWENTGELFF. The DNA for the CDR3 is TGCAGCGCCGGGTGGGAGAACACCGGGGAGCTGTTTTTT.